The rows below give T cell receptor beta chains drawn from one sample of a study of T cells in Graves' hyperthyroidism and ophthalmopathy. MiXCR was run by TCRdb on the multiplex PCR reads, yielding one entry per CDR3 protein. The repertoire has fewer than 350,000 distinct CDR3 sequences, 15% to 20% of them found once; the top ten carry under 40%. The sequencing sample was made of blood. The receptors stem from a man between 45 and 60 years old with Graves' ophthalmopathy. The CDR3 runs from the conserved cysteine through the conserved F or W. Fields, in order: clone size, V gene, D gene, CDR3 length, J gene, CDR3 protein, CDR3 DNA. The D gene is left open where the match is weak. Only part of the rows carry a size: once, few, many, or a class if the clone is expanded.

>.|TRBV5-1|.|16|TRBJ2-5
CASSPSSTGIGETQYF
TGCGCCAGCAGCCCCAGCTCTACAGGGATTGGAGAGACCCAGTACTTC
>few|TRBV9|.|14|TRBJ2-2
CASASQGNTGELFF
TGTGCCAGCGCGAGCCAAGGGAACACCGGGGAGCTGTTTTTT
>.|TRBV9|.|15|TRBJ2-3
CASSVGGQGVDTQYF
TGTGCCAGCAGCGTAGGAGGGCAGGGCGTTGATACGCAGTATTTT
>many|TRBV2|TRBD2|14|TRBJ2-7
CASGQAGLSGEQYF
TGTGCCAGCGGACAAGCGGGATTAAGTGGCGAGCAGTACTTC
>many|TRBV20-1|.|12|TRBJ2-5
CSATTDQETQYF
TGCAGTGCCACGACAGACCAAGAGACCCAGTACTTC
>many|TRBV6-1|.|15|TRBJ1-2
CATTPGSGAGYGYTF
TGTGCCACCACCCCGGGGTCAGGGGCTGGCTATGGCTACACCTTC
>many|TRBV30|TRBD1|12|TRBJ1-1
CAWSAGQGEAFF
TGTGCCTGGAGTGCCGGACAGGGCGAAGCTTTCTTT
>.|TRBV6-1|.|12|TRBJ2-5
CASTPGSETQYF
TGTGCCAGCACCCCCGGGTCAGAGACCCAGTACTTC
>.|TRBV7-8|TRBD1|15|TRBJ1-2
CASSSGGQGSYGYTF
TGTGCCAGCAGCTCTGGGGGACAGGGGTCCTATGGCTACACCTTC
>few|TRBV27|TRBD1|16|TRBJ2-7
CASSLFGTGSSYEQYF
TGTGCCAGCAGTTTATTTGGGACAGGGAGCTCCTACGAGCAGTACTTC
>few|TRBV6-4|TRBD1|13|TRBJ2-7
CASWAQGANEQYF
TGTGCCAGCTGGGCACAGGGGGCGAATGAGCAGTACTTC
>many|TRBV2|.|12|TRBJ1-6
CASSEGSPPLHF
TGTGCCAGCAGTGAGGGGTCTCCACCCCTCCACTTT
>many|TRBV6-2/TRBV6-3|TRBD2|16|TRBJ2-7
CASSGPTSGSVYEQYF
TGTGCCAGCAGTGGACCGACTAGCGGGAGTGTCTACGAGCAGTACTTC
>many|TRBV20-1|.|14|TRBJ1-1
CSARDRYQNTEAFF
TGCAGTGCTAGGGACAGATACCAGAACACTGAAGCTTTCTTT
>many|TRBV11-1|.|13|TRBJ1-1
CASSGQRNTEAFF
TGTGCCTCGTCGGGACAAAGAAACACTGAAGCTTTCTTT
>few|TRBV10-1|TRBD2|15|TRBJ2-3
CASSESGLRTDTQYF
TGCGCCAGCAGTGAGTCGGGACTACGCACAGATACGCAGTATTTT
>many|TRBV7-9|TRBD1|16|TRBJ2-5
CASSPRTGVEWETQYF
TGTGCCAGCAGCCCCCGGACAGGCGTCGAGTGGGAGACCCAGTACTTC
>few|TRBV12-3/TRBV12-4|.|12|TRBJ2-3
CASSLGPPTQYF
TGTGCCAGCAGTCTGGGACCACCTACGCAGTATTTT
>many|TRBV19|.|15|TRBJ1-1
CASRPANLRNTEAFF
TGTGCCAGTAGACCGGCCAACCTCAGGAACACTGAAGCTTTCTTT
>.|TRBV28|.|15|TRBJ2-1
CASRRSQGAYNEQFF
TGTGCCAGCAGAAGGAGCCAGGGTGCCTACAATGAGCAGTTCTTC
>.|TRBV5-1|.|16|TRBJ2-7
CASSSGTPVSRYEQYF
TGCGCCAGCAGCTCCGGGACGCCGGTTTCGCGGTACGAGCAGTACTTC
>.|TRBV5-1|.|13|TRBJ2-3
CASSLYTRDTQYF
TGCGCCAGCAGCTTGTATACCCGGGATACGCAGTATTTT
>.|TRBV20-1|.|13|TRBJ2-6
CSAAGSGANVLTF
TGCAGTGCGGCCGGCTCTGGGGCCAACGTCCTGACTTTC
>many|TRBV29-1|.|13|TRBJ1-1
CSVEEGHNTEAFF
TGCAGCGTTGAAGAGGGACACAACACTGAAGCTTTCTTT
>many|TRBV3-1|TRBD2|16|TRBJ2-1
CASSQPRTSGYNEQFF
TGTGCCAGCAGCCAACCTCGGACTAGCGGTTACAATGAGCAGTTCTTC